This is a list of T cell receptor beta chains from one sample in a study of long-term antiretroviral therapy in people with HIV. The data were produced by immunoSEQ multiplex PCR, yet TCRdb's version contains in-frame clones alone and is incomplete. Of some 31,000 clones listed, about 85% are singletons. The sample consisted of unsorted PBMCs, taken 1.1 years after starting antiretroviral therapy. The source of these receptors is a young man with HIV. Each CDR3 is given with its conserved first and last residue. The D gene is left open where the match is weak.

TRBV15	TRBJ2-7	.	TGTGCCACCAGCCCAAGGACTGGGCGAGGGGACGAGCAGTACTTC	CATSPRTGRGDEQYF
TRBV18	TRBJ2-1	.	TGTGCCAGCTCACCATCAGACCGGAGGGAGCAGTTCTTC	CASSPSDRREQFF
TRBV19	TRBJ1-1	.	TGTGCCAGTAGTATAGGGAGGGCGGGGAACACTGAAGCTTTCTTT	CASSIGRAGNTEAFF
TRBV27	TRBJ1-4	.	TGTGCCAGCCAGAAGGCAACTAATGAAAAACTGTTTTTT	CASQKATNEKLFF
TRBV30	TRBJ2-2	.	TGTGCCTGGATTTTGGGAACCGGGGAGCTGTTTTTT	CAWILGTGELFF
TRBV13	TRBJ1-1	.	TGTGCCAGCAGCTTACTTCCCGGGGCCCGGGGGGTTGGTGAAGCTTTCTTT	CASSLLPGARGVGEAFF
TRBV4-3	TRBJ1-2	.	TGCGCCAGCAGCCATCTGTCCGGGACGGATGGCTACACCTTC	CASSHLSGTDGYTF
TRBV19	TRBJ2-1	TRBD1	TGTGCCAGTAGTTGGGGACAGGAGGTAGATGAGCAGTTCTTC	CASSWGQEVDEQFF
TRBV5-6	TRBJ1-1	.	TGTGCCAGCAGCTTGGTGCGGGAATGGGGGAGAGGCACTGAAGCTTTCTTT	CASSLVREWGRGTEAFF
TRBV19	TRBJ1-4	.	TGTGCCAGTAGTATTAGAGGACAGTTCACAACTAATGAAAAACTGTTTTTT	CASSIRGQFTTNEKLFF
TRBV7-9	TRBJ2-3	.	TGTGCCAGCAGCTTAGCATCGGGGACAGATACGCAGTATTTT	CASSLASGTDTQYF
TRBV27	TRBJ2-1	.	TGTGCCAGCAGCCCCACAGGGTTCATTACCTACAATGAGCAGTTCTTC	CASSPTGFITYNEQFF
TRBV30	TRBJ1-1	.	TGTGCCTGGAGTGTACTTGGGAACACTGAAGCTTTCTTT	CAWSVLGNTEAFF
TRBV7-9	TRBJ2-5	.	TGTGCCAGCAGCTCCCTAGGTAGGGGGAAGGGGGAGACCCAGTACTTC	CASSSLGRGKGETQYF
TRBV6-5	TRBJ2-7	TRBD2	TGTGCCAGCTGGACTAGCGGGAGCCCCTACGAGCAGTACTTC	CASWTSGSPYEQYF